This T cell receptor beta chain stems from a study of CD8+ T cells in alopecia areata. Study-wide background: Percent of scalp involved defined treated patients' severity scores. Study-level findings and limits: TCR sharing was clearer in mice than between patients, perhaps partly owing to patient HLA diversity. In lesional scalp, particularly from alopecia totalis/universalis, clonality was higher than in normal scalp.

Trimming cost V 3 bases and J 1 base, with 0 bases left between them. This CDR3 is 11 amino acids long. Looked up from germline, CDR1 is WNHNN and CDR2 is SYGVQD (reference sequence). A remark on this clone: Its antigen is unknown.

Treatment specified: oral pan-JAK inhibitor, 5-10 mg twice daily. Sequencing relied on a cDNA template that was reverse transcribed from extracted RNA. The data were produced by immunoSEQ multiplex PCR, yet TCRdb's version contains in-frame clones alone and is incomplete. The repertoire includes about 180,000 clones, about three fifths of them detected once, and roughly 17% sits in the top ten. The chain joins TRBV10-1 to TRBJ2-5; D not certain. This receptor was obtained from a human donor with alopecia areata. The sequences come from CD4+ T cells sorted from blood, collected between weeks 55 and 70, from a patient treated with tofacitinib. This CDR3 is CASSDQETQYF. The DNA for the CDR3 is TGCGCCAGCAGTGACCAAGAGACCCAGTACTTC.